The 4 T cell receptor beta chains in this list originate from one sample, sequenced in a study of blood T cell repertoires in COVID-19. Some clones are missing from TCRdb's copy, which holds only in-frame ones; the method was immunoSEQ multiplex PCR. Counted here are some 380,000 clones, approximately 91% occurring once; the ten biggest clones make up approximately 2%. What was sequenced was PBMCs or T cells enriched from blood (not recorded which). These receptors all stem from a middle-aged woman with acute COVID-19.

The chain combines TRBV7-2 with TRBJ1-5, with TRBD1 identical over 8 bases. J was trimmed by 4 bases and V by 5 bases; bases with no gene match: 10. The germline gives CDR1 SGHTA, CDR2 FQGNSA. CDR3 length: 16 amino acids. The CDR3 reads CASSQVDRGLNQPQHF. In nucleotides, the CDR3 is TGTGCCAGCAGCCAAGTAGACAGGGGATTAAATCAGCCCCAGCATTTT.

This chain joins TRBV11-2 and TRBJ2-2; TRBD1 agrees at 8 bases. The CDR3 sequence is 17 residues long. The germline V gene encodes CDR1 SGHAT and CDR2 FQNNGV. Trimming removed 5 bases from V and 6 bases from J; junction bases left unmatched: 14. The CDR3 DNA sequence: TGTGCCAGCAGCAACAACAGGGGGTATATCGAGCCCGGGGAGCTGTTTTTT. Its protein is CASSNNRGYIEPGELFF.

V usage is TRBV3-1 (or the pseudogene TRBV3-2) and J usage is TRBJ2-2; TRBD2 aligns across 15 bases. The CDR3 extends over 20 amino acids. The germline CDR1 and CDR2 sequences are LGHDT and YNNKEL (reference sequence). The V segment lost 5 bases and the J segment 5 bases; nucleotides outside the gene matches: 15. CDR3 amino acids: CASSYVGLAGGLGATGELFF. For the CDR3, the DNA is TGTGCCAGCAGCTACGTCGGACTAGCGGGGGGGCTAGGGGCGACCGGGGAGCTGTTTTTT.

J is TRBJ1-5 and V is TRBV7-9; unclear D gene. This CDR3 comprises 14 residues. V lost 3 bases to trimming and J lost 7 bases, with 13 bases between them. Germline-derived CDR1 and CDR2 are SEHNR and FQNEAQ (reference sequence). Here the CDR3 DNA reads TGTGCCAGCAGCTTTGCGGGGTCGTCCCAGCCCCAGCATTTT. It codes for CASSFAGSSQPQHF.